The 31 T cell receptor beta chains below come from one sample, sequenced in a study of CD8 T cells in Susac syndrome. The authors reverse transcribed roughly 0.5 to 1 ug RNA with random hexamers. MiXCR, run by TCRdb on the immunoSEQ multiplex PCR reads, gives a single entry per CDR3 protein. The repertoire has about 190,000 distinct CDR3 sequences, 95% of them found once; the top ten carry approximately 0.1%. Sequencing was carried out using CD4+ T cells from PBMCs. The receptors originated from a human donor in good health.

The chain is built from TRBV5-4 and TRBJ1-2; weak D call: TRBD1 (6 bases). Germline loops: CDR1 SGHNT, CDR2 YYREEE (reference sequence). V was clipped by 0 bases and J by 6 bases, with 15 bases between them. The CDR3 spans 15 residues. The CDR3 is CASSLDRAGYDGYTF. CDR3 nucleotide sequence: TGTGCCAGCAGCTTGGACAGGGCGGGGTACGATGGCTACACCTTC.

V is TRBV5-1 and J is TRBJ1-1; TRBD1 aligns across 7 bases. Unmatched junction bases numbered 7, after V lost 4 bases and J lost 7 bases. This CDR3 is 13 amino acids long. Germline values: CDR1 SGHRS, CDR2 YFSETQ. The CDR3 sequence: CASSAGGQIEAFF. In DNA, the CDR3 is TGCGCCAGCAGCGCAGGGGGACAGATTGAAGCTTTCTTT.

Written as DNA, the CDR3 is TGTGCCTGGAGTGTACTAGCGAGGGAGACCGGGGAGCTGTTTTTT. Translating gives CAWSVLARETGELFF. The rearrangement joins TRBV30 to TRBJ2-2, with 7 positions matching TRBD2. CDR3 length equals 15 residues. The V and J ends lost 0 bases and 5 bases, in that order; junction bases with no gene match: 6. CDR1 is GTSNPN and CDR2 is SVGIG in the germline V gene (reference sequence).

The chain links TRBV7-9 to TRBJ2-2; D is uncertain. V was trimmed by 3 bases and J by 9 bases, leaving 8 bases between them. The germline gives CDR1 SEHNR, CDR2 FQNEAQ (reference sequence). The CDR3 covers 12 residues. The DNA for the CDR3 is TGTGCCAGCAGCTTCCTGATGTGGGAGCTGTTTTTT. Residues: CASSFLMWELFF. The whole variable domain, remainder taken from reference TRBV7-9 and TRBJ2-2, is DTGVSQNPRHKITKRGQNVTFRCDPISEHNRLYWYRQTLGQGPEFLTYFQNEAQLEKSRLLSDRFSAERPKGSFSTLEIQRTEQGDSAMYLCASSFLMWELFFGEGSRLTVL.

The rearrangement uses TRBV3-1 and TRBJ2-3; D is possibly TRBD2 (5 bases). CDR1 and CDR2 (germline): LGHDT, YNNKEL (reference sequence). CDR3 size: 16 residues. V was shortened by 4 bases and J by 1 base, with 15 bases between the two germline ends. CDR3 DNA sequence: TGTGCCAGCAGCCGCACCCAAGGGAGAGGCACAGATACGCAGTATTTT. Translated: CASSRTQGRGTDTQYF.

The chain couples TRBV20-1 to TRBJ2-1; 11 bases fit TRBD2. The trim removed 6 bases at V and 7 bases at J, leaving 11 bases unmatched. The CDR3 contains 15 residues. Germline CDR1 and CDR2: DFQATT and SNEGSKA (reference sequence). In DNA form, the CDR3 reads TGCAGTGCCCGACACCTGACTAGCGGGACGAATGAGCAGTTCTTC. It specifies CSARHLTSGTNEQFF.

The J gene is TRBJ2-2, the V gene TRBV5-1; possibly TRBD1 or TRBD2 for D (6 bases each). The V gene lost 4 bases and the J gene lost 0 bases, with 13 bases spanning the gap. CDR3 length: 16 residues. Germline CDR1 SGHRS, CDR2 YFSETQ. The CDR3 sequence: CASSRGVNTNTGELFF. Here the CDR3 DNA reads TGCGCCAGCAGCAGGGGGGTGAACACGAACACCGGGGAGCTGTTTTTT.

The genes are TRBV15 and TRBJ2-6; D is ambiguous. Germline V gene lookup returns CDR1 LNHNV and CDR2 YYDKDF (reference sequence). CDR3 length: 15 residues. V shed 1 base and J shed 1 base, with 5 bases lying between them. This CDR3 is CATSRAGSGANVLTF. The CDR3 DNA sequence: TGTGCCACCAGCAGAGCCGGGTCTGGGGCCAACGTCCTGACTTTC.

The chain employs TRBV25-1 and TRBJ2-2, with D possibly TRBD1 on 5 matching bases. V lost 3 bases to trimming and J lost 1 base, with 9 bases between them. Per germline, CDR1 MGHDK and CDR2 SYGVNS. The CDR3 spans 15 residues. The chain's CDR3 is CASSDGRENTGELFF. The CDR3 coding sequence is TGTGCCAGCAGTGATGGCAGGGAGAACACCGGGGAGCTGTTTTTT.

The CDR3 reads CASSLGMDDPKQYV. CDR3 coding DNA: TGTGCCAGCAGCTTAGGAATGGACGACCCGAAGCAGTACGTC. The V and J genes are TRBV7-9 and TRBJ2-7; D gene uncertain. CDR1 is SEHNR and CDR2 is FQNEAQ in the germline V gene (reference sequence). CDR3 length: 14 residues. V was clipped by 1 base and J by 8 bases, with 15 bases between them.

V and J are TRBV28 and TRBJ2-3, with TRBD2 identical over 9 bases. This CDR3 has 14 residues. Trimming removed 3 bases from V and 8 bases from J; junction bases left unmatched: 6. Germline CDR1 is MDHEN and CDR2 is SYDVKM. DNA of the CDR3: TGTGCCAGCAGTTTGATAGCGGGAGACGGTACGCAGTATTTT. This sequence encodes CASSLIAGDGTQYF.

In DNA, the CDR3 is TGCAGTGCCGGACAGGACGGCAATCAGCCCCAGCATTTT. It specifies CSAGQDGNQPQHF. The V gene is TRBV20-1, the J gene TRBJ1-5; 7 nucleotides agree with TRBD1. This CDR3 contains 13 residues. CDR1 is DFQATT and CDR2 is SNEGSKA in the germline V gene (reference sequence). Trimming cost V 6 bases and J 2 bases; bases outside gene matches: 4.

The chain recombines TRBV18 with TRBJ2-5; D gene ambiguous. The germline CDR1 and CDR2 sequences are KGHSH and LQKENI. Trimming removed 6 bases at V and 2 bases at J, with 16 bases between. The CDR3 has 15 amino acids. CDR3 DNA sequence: TGTGCCAGCTCTCTCACTCGGGTAGTACAAGAGACCCAGTACTTC. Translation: CASSLTRVVQETQYF.

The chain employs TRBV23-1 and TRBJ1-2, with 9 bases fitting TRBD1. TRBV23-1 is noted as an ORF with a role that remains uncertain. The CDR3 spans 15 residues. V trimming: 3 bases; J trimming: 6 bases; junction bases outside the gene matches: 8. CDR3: CASSQPGQGANGYTF. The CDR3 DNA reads TGCGCCAGCAGTCAGCCGGGACAGGGAGCGAATGGCTACACCTTC.

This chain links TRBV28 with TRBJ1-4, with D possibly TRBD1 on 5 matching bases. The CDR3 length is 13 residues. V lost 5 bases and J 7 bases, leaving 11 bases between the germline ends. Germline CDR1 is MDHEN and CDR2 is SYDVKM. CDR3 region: CASSRRQTEKLFF. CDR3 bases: TGTGCCAGCAGTCGTCGACAGACTGAAAAACTGTTTTTT.

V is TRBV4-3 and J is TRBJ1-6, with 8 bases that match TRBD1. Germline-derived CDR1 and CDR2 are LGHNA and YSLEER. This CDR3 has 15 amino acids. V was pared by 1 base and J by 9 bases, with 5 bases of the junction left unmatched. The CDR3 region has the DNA TGCGCCAGCAGCCAAGGGCAGGGGGCAGGTTCACCCCTCCACTTT. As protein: CASSQGQGAGSPLHF.

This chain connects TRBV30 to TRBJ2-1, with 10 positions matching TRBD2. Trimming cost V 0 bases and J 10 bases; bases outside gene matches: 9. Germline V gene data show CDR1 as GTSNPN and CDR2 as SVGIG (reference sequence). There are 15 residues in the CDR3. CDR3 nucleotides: TGTGCCTGGAGTGTCGGTCTAGCGGGGGTGAGGGAGCAGTTCTTC. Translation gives CAWSVGLAGVREQFF.

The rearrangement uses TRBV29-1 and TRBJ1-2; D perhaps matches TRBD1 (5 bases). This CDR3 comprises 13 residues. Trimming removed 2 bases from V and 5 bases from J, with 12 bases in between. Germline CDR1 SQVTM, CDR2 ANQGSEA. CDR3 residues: CSVESRGWYGYTF. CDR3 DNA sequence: TGCAGCGTTGAAAGTAGGGGCTGGTATGGCTACACCTTC.

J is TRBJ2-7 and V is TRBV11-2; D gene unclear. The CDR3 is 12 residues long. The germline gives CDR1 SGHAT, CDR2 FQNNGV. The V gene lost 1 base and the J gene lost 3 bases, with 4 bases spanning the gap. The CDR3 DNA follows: TGTGCCAGCAGCTTAGGGGACTACGAGCAGTACTTC. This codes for CASSLGDYEQYF.

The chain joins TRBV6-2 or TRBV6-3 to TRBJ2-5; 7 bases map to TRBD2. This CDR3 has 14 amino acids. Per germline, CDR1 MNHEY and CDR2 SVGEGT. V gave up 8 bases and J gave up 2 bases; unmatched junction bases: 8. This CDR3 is CASSQTSRQETQYF. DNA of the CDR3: TGTGCCAGCTCCCAGACTAGCCGACAAGAGACCCAGTACTTC.

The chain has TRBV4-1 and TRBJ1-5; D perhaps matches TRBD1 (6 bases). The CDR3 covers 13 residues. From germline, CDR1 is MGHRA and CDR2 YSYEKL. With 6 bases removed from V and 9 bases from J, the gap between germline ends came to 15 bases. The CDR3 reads CASSRQVLRPQHF. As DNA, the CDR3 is TGCGCCAGCAGTCGACAGGTACTCAGGCCCCAGCATTTT.

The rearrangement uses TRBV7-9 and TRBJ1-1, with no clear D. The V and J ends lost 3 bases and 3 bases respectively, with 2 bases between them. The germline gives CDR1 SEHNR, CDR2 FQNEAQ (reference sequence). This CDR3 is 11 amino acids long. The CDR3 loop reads CASSLDTEAFF. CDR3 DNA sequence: TGTGCCAGCAGCTTGGACACTGAAGCTTTCTTT.

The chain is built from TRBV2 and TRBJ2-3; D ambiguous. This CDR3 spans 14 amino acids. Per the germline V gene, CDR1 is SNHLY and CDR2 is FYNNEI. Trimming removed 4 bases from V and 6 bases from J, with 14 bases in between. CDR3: CASSVEGVRDTQYF. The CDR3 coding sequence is TGTGCCAGCAGTGTTGAAGGTGTCCGGGATACGCAGTATTTT.

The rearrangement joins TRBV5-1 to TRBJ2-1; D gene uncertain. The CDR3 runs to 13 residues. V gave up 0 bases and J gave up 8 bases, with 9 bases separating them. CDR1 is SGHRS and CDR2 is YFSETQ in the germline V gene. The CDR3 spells CASSLENTDEQFF. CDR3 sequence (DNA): TGCGCCAGCAGCTTGGAAAATACGGATGAGCAGTTCTTC.

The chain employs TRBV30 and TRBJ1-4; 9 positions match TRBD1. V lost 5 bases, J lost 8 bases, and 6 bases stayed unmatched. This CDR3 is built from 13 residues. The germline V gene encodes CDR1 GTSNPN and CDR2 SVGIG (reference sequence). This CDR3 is CAWADRGSEKLFF. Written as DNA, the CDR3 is TGTGCCTGGGCGGACAGGGGTTCAGAAAAACTGTTTTTT.

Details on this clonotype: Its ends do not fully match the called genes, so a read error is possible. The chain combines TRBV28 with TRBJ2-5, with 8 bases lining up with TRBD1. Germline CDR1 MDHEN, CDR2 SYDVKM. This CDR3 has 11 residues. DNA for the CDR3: TGTGCCAGCAGTAGCCGACAGGGGCATAACTTC. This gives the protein CASSSRQGHNF.

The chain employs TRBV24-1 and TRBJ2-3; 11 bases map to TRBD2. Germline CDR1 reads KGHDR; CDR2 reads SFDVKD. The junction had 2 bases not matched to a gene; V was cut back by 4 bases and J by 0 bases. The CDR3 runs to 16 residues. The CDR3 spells CATSDWTSGSTDTQYF. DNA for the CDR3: TGTGCCACCAGTGACTGGACTAGCGGGAGCACAGATACGCAGTATTTT.

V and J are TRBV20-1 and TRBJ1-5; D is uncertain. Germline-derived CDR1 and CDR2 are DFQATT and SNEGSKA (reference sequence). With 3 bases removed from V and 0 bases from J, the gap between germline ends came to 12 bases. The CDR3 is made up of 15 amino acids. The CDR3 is CSASGPNYSNQPQHF. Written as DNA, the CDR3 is TGCAGTGCTAGCGGACCGAATTATAGCAATCAGCCCCAGCATTTT.

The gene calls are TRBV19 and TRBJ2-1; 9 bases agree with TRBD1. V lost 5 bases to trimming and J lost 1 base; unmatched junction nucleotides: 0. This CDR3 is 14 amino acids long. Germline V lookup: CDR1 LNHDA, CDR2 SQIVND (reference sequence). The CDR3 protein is CASSGTGSYNEQFF. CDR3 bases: TGTGCCAGTAGTGGGACAGGGTCCTACAATGAGCAGTTCTTC.

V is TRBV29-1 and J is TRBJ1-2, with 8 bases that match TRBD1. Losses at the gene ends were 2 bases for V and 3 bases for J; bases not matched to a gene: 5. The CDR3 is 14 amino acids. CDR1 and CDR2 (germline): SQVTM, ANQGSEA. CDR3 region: CSVERAGGDYGYTF. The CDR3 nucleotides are TGCAGCGTTGAACGGGCAGGGGGCGACTATGGCTACACCTTC.

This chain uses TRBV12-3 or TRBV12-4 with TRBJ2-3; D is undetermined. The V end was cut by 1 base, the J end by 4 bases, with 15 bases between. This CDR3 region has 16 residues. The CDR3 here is CASSLVRQDDADTQYF. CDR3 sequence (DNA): TGTGCCAGCAGTTTAGTACGGCAGGATGACGCAGATACGCAGTATTTT.